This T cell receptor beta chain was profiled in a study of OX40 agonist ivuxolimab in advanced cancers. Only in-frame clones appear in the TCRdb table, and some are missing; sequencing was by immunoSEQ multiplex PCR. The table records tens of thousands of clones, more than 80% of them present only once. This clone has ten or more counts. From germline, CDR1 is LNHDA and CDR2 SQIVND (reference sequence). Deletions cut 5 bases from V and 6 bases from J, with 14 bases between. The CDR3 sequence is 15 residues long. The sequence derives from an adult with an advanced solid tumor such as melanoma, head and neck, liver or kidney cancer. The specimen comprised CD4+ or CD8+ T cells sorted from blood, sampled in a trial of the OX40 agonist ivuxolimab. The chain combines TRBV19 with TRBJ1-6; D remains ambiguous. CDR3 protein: CASSDMTSLNSPLHF. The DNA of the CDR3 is TGTGCCAGTAGTGACATGACTTCGCTTAATTCACCCCTCCACTTT. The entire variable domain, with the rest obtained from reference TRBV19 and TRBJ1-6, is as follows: DGGITQSPKYLFRKEGQNVTLSCEQNLNHDAMYWYRQDPGQGLRLIYYSQIVNDFQKGDIAEGYSVSREKKESFPLTVTSAQKNPTAFYLCASSDMTSLNSPLHFGNGTRLTVT.